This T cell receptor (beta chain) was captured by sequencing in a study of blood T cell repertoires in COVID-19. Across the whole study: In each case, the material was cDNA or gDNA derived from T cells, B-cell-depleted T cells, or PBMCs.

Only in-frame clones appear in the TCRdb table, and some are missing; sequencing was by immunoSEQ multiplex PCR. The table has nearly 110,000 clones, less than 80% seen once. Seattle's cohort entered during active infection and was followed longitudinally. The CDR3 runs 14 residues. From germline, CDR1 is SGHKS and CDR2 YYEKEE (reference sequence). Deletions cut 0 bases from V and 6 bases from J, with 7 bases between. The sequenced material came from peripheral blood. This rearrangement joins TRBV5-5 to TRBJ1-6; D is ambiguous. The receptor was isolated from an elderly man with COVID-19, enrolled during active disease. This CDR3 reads CASSLDQLNSPLHF. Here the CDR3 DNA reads TGTGCCAGCAGCTTGGACCAACTTAATTCACCCCTCCACTTT.